The rows below give T cell receptor beta chains drawn from one sample of a study of blood T cell repertoires in COVID-19. Using immunoSEQ multiplex PCR, the repertoire was profiled, and TCRdb retains in-frame clones only, with some absent. The sample comprises about 130,000 clones, over 60% of which are singletons, and about 39% rests with the top ten. Sequences were obtained from peripheral blood. The source is a man aged 35-49 years with active or convalescent COVID-19. CDR3s leave out the opening cysteine and the closing phenylalanine or tryptophan. Each record gives: clone size, V gene, J gene, CDR3 protein. Only part of the rows carry a size: once, few, many, or a class if the clone is expanded.

>few|TRBV25-1|TRBJ2-7
ASSELRGAYHEQY
>-|TRBV18|TRBJ2-7
ASSTGGYEQY
>-|TRBV9|TRBJ1-1
ASSRDRNTEAF
>-|TRBV7-9|TRBJ1-1
ASSSTDSPGGTEAF
>many|TRBV6-1|TRBJ1-3
ASSVGGGGSGNTIY
>-|TRBV6-2/TRBV6-3|TRBJ2-1
ASRPSGTQGNEQF
>-|TRBV3-1/TRBV3-2|TRBJ1-2
ASSPAGSYGYT
>few|TRBV5-1|TRBJ1-4
ASSFGGLGEKLF
>-|TRBV20-1|TRBJ1-2
SARGVQGSS
>few|TRBV25-1|TRBJ1-1
ASSFSLRNTEAF
>-|TRBV6-5|TRBJ1-6
ASSYRAGKESPLH
>once|TRBV28|TRBJ2-3
ASRQGSEDTQY
>-|TRBV29-1|TRBJ2-7
SVEDPGGYEQY
>-|TRBV7-2|TRBJ2-7
ASTIGQGYEQY
>-|TRBV15|TRBJ2-1
ATSRGGVYSSSYNEQF
>-|TRBV7-2|TRBJ1-1
ASSPSRDRRTTEAF
>-|TRBV28|TRBJ1-2
ASSLAAALSGYT
>-|TRBV7-7|TRBJ2-5
ASSLGQGEKTQY
>-|TRBV6-5|TRBJ2-3
ASSTSPGTQY
>-|TRBV30|TRBJ2-7
AWSAGVWGEQY
>-|TRBV19|TRBJ1-4
ASSDRPREKLF
>few|TRBV7-9|TRBJ1-1
ASRLGGGTEAF
>few|TRBV24-1|TRBJ1-5
ATSDSRAGGLPQH
>-|TRBV11-3|TRBJ2-1
ASRFDGRIGSNNEQF